The 13 T cell receptor beta chains in this list originate from one sample, sequenced in a study of T cell changes during pregnancy in multiple sclerosis. The table came from immunoSEQ multiplex PCR; TCRdb's copy has only in-frame clones and leaves some out. The data show 9,500 to 14,000 clones, roughly 84% seen once. This specimen was CD8+ T cells from peripheral blood mononuclear cells, taken after pregnancy. These receptor sequences come from a female donor in good health, enrolled as a control in a pregnancy study.

The rearrangement joins TRBV18 to TRBJ2-1, with 7 positions matching TRBD1. In germline, CDR1 is KGHSH, CDR2 LQKENI. V shed 6 bases, J shed 9 bases, and the junction held 11 bases outside the gene matches. The length of the CDR3 is 14 residues. DNA for the CDR3: TGTGCCAGCTCGGGTTGGGACAGCCTTCGTGAGCAGTTCTTC. Encoded protein: CASSGWDSLREQFF.

CDR3 sequence reads: CASSGPDLLAGGPDGETQYF. The DNA for the CDR3 is TGCGCCAGCAGTGGACCCGACCTCCTAGCGGGAGGGCCGGACGGAGAGACCCAGTACTTC. The chain employs TRBV10-1 and TRBJ2-5; 12 bases map to TRBD2. Germline values: CDR1 WNHNN, CDR2 SYGVQD (reference sequence). With V trimmed by 4 bases and J by 4 bases, 19 bases remained unmatched. The CDR3 is 20 amino acids.

The chain employs TRBV29-1 and TRBJ1-2; D uncertain. The V gene's germline CDR1 is SQVTM and CDR2 ANQGSEA. V shed 6 bases and J shed 2 bases, with 13 bases lying between them. The CDR3 length is 13 residues. DNA for the CDR3: TGCAGCGTCCCAAGCGGGCTAAACTATGGCTACACCTTC. Its protein product is CSVPSGLNYGYTF.

Comment on this clone: A read error may account for a junction end that differs from germline. This sequence joins TRBV7-3 and TRBJ2-3; tentative D call: TRBD2 (5 bases). This CDR3 region has 14 residues. CDR1 is SGHTA and CDR2 is FQGTGA in the germline V gene. This CDR3 reads CASSLTGGTDTQYF. The CDR3 nucleotides read TGTGCCAGCAGCCTAACCGGGGGCACAGATACGCAGTATTTT.

The genes are TRBV27 and TRBJ1-1; possibly TRBD1 for D (6 bases). The CDR3 sequence is 14 residues long. CDR1 and CDR2 from the germline V gene are MNHEY and SMNVEV (reference sequence). V was shortened by 6 bases and J by 2 bases, with 13 bases between the two germline ends. CDR3 protein: CASRIGQINTEAFF. The DNA for the CDR3 is TGTGCCAGCAGAATAGGACAGATAAACACTGAAGCTTTCTTT.

CDR3 sequence: CASSPGLAGGSYEQYF. CDR3 DNA sequence: TGTGCCAGCAGCCCAGGACTAGCGGGGGGCTCCTACGAGCAGTACTTC. The chain has TRBV7-6 and TRBJ2-7, with 14 bases that match TRBD2. The junction had 3 bases not matched to a gene; V was cut back by 5 bases and J by 0 bases. This CDR3 contains 16 residues. Germline loops: CDR1 SGHVS, CDR2 FNYEAQ. Drawing the rest from reference TRBV7-6 and TRBJ2-7, the complete variable domain is GAGVSQSPRYKVTKRGQDVALRCDPISGHVSLYWYRQALGQGPEFLTYFNYEAQQDKSGLPNDRFSAERPEGSISTLTIQRTEQRDSAMYRCASSPGLAGGSYEQYFGPGTRLTVT.

The count of this clone is one. The rearrangement uses TRBV12-5 and TRBJ2-5, with TRBD1 matching 11 bases. The CDR3 contains 16 residues. After removal of 6 bases from V and 5 bases from J, the junction contained 11 bases not matched to a gene. CDR1 LGHNT and CDR2 FRNRAP come from the germline V gene. The CDR3 is CASGASGTGGLETQYF. The CDR3 bases are TGTGCTAGTGGAGCCTCCGGGACAGGGGGACTGGAGACCCAGTACTTC.

This chain joins TRBV2 and TRBJ1-3, with D possibly TRBD1 on 5 matching bases. This CDR3 region has 13 residues. In germline, CDR1 is SNHLY, CDR2 FYNNEI. The V end was cut by 9 bases, the J end by 1 base, with 10 bases between. For the CDR3, the DNA is TGTGCCAGGCGGGGGAGTTCTGGAAACACCATATATTTT. Protein sequence: CARRGSSGNTIYF.

The rearrangement joins TRBV5-6 to TRBJ2-3; D is unclear. Germline lookup yields CDR1 SGHDT and CDR2 YYEEEE. The CDR3 has 15 amino acids. V lost 0 bases and J 4 bases, leaving 12 bases between the germline ends. CDR3 sequence reads: CASSLEVVRSDTQYF. The CDR3 nucleotides are TGTGCCAGCAGCTTGGAAGTAGTCCGATCAGATACGCAGTATTTT.

The chain couples TRBV2 to TRBJ2-2; no definite D call. Germline V gene sequence: CDR1 SNHLY, CDR2 FYNNEI. V shed 5 bases and J shed 0 bases, with 7 bases lying between them. This CDR3 is built from 14 residues. The CDR3 bases are TGTGCCAGCAGTCAGCGTTCGAACACCGGGGAGCTGTTTTTT. Encoded protein: CASSQRSNTGELFF.

V usage is TRBV5-1 and J usage is TRBJ2-2, with D maybe TRBD1 (6 bases). Trimming removed 0 bases from V and 0 bases from J, with 9 bases in between. Germline V gene data show CDR1 as SGHRS and CDR2 as YFSETQ. The CDR3 extends over 16 amino acids. Here the CDR3 reads CASSLASGANTGELFF. CDR3 sequence (DNA): TGCGCCAGCAGCTTGGCCTCAGGGGCGAACACCGGGGAGCTGTTTTTT.

The sample holds one count of this clone. V is TRBV10-3 and J is TRBJ1-5, with no clear D. The CDR3 spans 14 residues. CDR1 and CDR2 from the germline V gene are ENHRY and SYGVKD. V was clipped by 5 bases and J by 6 bases, with 14 bases between them. In DNA form, the CDR3 reads TGTGCCATCAGTAACCCGGGAGCGAGTCAGCCCCAGCATTTT. Translated: CAISNPGASQPQHF.

The genes are TRBV7-9 and TRBJ2-7; 8 bases agree with TRBD2. The germline V gene has CDR1 SEHNR and CDR2 FQNEAQ (reference sequence). Trimming took 5 bases from V and 0 from J; bases not matched to a gene: 6. CDR3 length: 15 amino acids. DNA for the CDR3: TGTGCCAGCAGCCCAGTCGGGGGGGCCTCCTACGAGCAGTACTTC. As protein: CASSPVGGASYEQYF.